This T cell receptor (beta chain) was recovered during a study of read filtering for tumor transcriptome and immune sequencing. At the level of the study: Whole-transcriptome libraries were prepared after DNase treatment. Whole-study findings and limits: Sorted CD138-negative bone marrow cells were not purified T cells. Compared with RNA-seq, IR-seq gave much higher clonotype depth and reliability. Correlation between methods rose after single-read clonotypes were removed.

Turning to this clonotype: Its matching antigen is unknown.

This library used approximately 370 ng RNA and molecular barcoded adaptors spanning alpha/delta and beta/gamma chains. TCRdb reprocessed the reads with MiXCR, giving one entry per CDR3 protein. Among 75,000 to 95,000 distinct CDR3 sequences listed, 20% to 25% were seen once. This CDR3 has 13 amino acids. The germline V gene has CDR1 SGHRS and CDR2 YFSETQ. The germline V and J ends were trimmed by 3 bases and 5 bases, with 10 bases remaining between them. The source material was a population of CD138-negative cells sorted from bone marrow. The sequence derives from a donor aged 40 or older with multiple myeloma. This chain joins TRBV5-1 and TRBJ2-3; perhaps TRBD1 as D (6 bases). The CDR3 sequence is CASSSTGIDTQYF. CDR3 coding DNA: TGCGCCAGCAGCTCTACAGGGATAGATACGCAGTATTTT.